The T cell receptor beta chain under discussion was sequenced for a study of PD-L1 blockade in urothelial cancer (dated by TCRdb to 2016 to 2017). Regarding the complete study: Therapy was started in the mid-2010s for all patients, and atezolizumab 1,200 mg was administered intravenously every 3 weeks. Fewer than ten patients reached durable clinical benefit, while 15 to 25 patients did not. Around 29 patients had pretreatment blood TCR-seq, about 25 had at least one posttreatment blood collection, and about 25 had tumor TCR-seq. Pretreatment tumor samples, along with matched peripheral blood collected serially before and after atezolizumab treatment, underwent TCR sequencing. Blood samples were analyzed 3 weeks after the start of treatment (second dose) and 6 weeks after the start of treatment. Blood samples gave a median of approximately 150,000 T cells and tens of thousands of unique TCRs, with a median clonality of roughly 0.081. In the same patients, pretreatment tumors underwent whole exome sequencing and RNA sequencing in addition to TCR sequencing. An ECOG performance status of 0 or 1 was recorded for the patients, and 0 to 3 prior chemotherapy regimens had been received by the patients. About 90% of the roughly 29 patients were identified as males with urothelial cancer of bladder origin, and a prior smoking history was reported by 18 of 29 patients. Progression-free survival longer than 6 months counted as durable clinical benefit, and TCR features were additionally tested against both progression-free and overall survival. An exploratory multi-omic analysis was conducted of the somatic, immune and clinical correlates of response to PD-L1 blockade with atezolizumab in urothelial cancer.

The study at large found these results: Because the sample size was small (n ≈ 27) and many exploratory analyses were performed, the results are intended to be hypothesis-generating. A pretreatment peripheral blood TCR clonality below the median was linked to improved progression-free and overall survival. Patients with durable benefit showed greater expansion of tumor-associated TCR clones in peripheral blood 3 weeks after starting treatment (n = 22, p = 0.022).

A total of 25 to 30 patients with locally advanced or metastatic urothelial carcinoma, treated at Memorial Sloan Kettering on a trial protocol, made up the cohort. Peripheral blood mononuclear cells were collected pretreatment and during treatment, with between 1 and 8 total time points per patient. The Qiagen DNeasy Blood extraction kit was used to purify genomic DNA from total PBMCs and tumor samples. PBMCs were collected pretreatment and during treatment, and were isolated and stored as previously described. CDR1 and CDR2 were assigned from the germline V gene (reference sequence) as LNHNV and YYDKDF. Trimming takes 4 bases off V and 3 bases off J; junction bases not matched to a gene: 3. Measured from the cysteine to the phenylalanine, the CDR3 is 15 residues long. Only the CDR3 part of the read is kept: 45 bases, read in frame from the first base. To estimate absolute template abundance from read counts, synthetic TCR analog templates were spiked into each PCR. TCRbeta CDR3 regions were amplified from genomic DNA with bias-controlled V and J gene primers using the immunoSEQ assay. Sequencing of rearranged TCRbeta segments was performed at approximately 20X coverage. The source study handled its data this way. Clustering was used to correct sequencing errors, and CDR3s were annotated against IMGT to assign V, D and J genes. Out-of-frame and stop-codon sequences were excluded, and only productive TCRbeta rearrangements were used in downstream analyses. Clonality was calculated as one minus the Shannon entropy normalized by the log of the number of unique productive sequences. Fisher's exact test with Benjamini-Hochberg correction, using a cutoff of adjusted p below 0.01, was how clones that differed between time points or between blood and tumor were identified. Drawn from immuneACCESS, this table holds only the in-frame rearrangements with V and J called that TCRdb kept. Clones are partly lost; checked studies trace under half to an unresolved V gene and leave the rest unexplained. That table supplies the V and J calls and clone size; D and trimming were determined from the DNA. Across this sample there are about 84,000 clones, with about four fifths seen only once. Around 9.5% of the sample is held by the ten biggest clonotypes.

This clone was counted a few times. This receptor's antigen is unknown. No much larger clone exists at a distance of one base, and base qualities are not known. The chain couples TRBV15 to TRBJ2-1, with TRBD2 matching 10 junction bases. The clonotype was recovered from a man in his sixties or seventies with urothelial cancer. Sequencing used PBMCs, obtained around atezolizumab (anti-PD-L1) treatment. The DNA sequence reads TGTGCCACCAGCAATGGACTAGCGGACTACAATGAGCAGTTCTTC. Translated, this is CATSNGLADYNEQFF. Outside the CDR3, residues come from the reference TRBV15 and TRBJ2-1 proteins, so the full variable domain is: DAMVIQNPRYQVTQFGKPVTLSCSQTLNHNVMYWYQQKSSQAPKLLFHYYDKDFNNEADTPDNFQSRRPNTSFCFLDIRSPGLGDTAMYLCATSNGLADYNEQFFGPGTRLTVL.